The present T cell receptor (beta chain) was sequenced within a study of T cells after yellow fever vaccination. TCRdb redid the calling of the 5' RACE reads with MiXCR, one entry per CDR3 protein. In the table there are about 360,000 distinct CDR3 sequences, roughly 6.1% of which are singletons. This clonotype was observed a few times. Its antigen is currently unknown. Germline V gene lookup returns CDR1 SNHLY and CDR2 FYNNEI. V was trimmed by 1 base and J by 9 bases, leaving 13 bases between them. This CDR3 is built from 15 residues. Study-wide points: Re-detected after boosting: most primary clones, almost 97% of CD4 and around 86% of CD8.

Source: PBMCs, taken 5 days after the yellow fever booster vaccination. The clonotype was recovered from a man aged 25 to 40 who received the YFV17D yellow fever vaccine. The rearrangement links TRBV2 to TRBJ1-6; perhaps TRBD1 as D (5 bases). DNA for the CDR3: TGTGCCAGCAGTGAAGAGGGGCAAGGAAGTTCACCCCTCCACTTT. Protein sequence: CASSEEGQGSSPLHF.